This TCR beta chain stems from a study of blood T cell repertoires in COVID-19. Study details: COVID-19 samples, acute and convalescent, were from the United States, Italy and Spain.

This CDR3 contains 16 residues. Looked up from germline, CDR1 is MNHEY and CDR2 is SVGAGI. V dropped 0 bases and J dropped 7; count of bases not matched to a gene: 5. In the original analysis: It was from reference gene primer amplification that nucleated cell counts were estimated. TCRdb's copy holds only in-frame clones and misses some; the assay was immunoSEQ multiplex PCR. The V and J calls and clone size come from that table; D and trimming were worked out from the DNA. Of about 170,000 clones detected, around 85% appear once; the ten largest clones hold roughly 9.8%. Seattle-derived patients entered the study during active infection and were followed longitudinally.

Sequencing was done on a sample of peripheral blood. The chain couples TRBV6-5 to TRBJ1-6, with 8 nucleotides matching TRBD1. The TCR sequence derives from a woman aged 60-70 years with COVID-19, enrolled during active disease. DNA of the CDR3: TGTGCCAGCAGTTACTCCCCAGGGGGCGTCAATTCACCCCTCCACTTT. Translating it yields CASSYSPGGVNSPLHF.